This entry concerns a single TCR beta chain. Its antigen is currently not known. No much larger clonotype is one base removed from it; base qualities were not supplied. Reading the germline V gene gives CDR1 MNHEY and CDR2 SVGAGI. Here V drops 2 bases and J drops 2 bases, and the junction holds 3 bases not matched to any gene. From the cysteine up to the phenylalanine, the CDR3 has a length of 15 residues. Solely the CDR3 DNA is kept, with 45 bases framed from the first base. TCRbeta CDR3 regions were amplified from genomic DNA using the immunoSEQ Assay, a bias-controlled multiplex PCR. On the study's bioinformatics: Within the assay, amplification of reference gene primers was used to estimate how many nucleated cells each sample contained. Sequence reads were collapsed and filtered to measure the absolute abundance of every unique TCRbeta CDR3 rearrangement. For each sample, productive Simpson clonality was calculated as the square root of Simpson's diversity index over productive rearrangements. The table was pulled from immuneACCESS by TCRdb, which kept in-frame rearrangements only. Such tables lose some clones; where checked, under half of the loss comes from unresolved V genes, and the rest has no known cause. For V, J and clone size, that table is used; D and trimming come from the DNA. In this sample the table shows tens of thousands of clones, around 92% of which occur a single time. The ten biggest clones cover roughly 2.5% of the sample.

This sample was included in a study of blood T cell repertoires in COVID-19 (dated by TCRdb to 2018 to 2020). Concerning the study at large: Samples from collaborators originated in the United States, Italy and Spain and spanned both the acute and convalescent phases of COVID-19. The prospective study material was composed of cDNA or gDNA derived from T cells, B-cell-depleted T cells, or PBMCs. Deeply sampled blood TCRbeta repertoires from subjects exposed to, actively infected with, or recovered from COVID-19 were included in the dataset. A freely available public database, intended as a resource for researchers studying the immune response to SARS-CoV-2, is where the repertoires were released. Samples were obtained from the ongoing ImmuneRACE study (first 160 participants) and from about 1,300 subjects provided by 6 global collaborators. Nearly every sample came with metadata listing a de-identified subject ID, COVID-19 status, age in years and sex. Where HLA class I and class II types were available, the types were taken from metadata supplied by the sample provider, not from assay-based typing. Study-wide conclusions, independent of this receptor: Clinical and demographic metadata were provided uncurated, with the amount varying by source and participant.

At one collaborating source in Seattle, patients were enrolled during active infection and were followed longitudinally through the course of disease. Whole blood was collected in K2EDTA tubes by collaborating institutions according to the institutions' own protocols. For TCRbeta analysis, collaborator samples were shipped as frozen whole blood, as isolated PBMCs, or as DNA extracted from either sample type. The sample taken for sequencing was peripheral blood. The TCR comes from a man aged 45-65 years with COVID-19, enrolled during active disease. The receptor chain draws on TRBV6-5 and TRBJ2-3, and TRBD2 matches 8 of the central bases. Read as DNA, the sequence is TGTGCCAGCAGTTACGGCGGGGGGCCCACAGATACGCAGTATTTT. Its protein is CASSYGGGPTDTQYF.